This TCR beta chain was recorded in a study of blood T cell repertoires in COVID-19. The overall study: Collection of acute and convalescent COVID-19 samples took place in the United States, Italy and Spain.

Per the study methods: By means of reference gene primer amplification, nucleated cell counts were estimated. Some clones are missing from TCRdb's copy, which holds only in-frame ones; the method was immunoSEQ multiplex PCR. Clonal size and the V and J genes are those of that table, whereas D and trimming came from the DNA. The sample holds around 100,000 clones; approximately 90% are singletons and the top ten take approximately 4.4%. Sequenced input: peripheral blood. The clonotype originates from a woman between 45 and 65 years old with acute or convalescent COVID-19.

CDR3 protein: CASSLGSVADYRNEQFF. In DNA, the CDR3 is TGTGCCAGCAGCTTAGGGAGCGTAGCGGATTATCGGAATGAGCAGTTCTTC. The chain joins TRBV7-6 to TRBJ2-1, with a tentative D call TRBD2 (6 bases). This CDR3 is 17 amino acids long. Germline lookup yields CDR1 SGHVS and CDR2 FNYEAQ. The germline V and J ends were trimmed by 1 base and 7 bases, with 20 bases remaining between them.